This record looks at one T cell receptor beta chain sequence and its context. This clonotype was counted between two and nine times. This receptor's antigen is unknown. No qualities accompany the bases; no much larger clone lies one base away. TCR cDNA was synthesized by 5'RACE template switching, through which a universal primer site and unique molecular identifiers were introduced. Priming of cDNA synthesis was performed from both the TCR alpha and TCR beta constant segments. Library amplification used two PCR steps, and the second PCR step added sample barcodes and sequencing adapters. Sequencing of the libraries was done on either Illumina HiSeq 2500 (2x100 bp) or NovaSeq (2x150 bp). The paper's processing steps were these. Demultiplexing of reads and collapsing into UMI consensus sequences were performed with MIGEC, and V(D)J alignment was carried out with MiXCR. Clonotypes responding to the vaccine were identified with edgeR on replicate PBMC samples, with the criteria of FDR below 0.01 and a log2 fold change above 5 up to day 15. Each bulk clonotype received a CD4 or CD8 identity based on whether the sequenced CD4 or CD8 repertoire contained that clonotype at higher abundance. TCRdb redid the processing of the public reads, applying fastp at Q25 and MiXCR, and retained in-frame beta chains. Identical CDR3 proteins give one entry, which carries the most common genes and DNA. TCRdb, not the original authors, processed these V and J calls. The sample table holds hundreds of thousands of distinct CDR3 sequences, of which 12% were seen once. The ten largest clones add up to just under 15% of the sample.

CDR1 MDHEN and CDR2 SYDVKM are derived from the germline V gene. Trimming accounts for 3 bases at V and 4 bases at J, while the number of junction bases matched to no gene is 6. Inclusive of the bounding cysteine and phenylalanine, the CDR3 is 14 residues long. Just CDR3 DNA is preserved here, 42 bases in frame from base 1. The sample comes from a study of T cells after yellow fever vaccination (dated by TCRdb to between 2018 and 2020). About the study as a whole: Libraries from fractions with low cell numbers were prepared with the SMART-Seq v4 Ultra Low Input RNA kit. Blood was drawn at multiple timepoints before and after primary and secondary immunization, with bulk PBMC replicates and cell subsets isolated. Two healthy male donors, one aged 18 to 30 and one aged 30 to 40 years, made up the cohort. To follow T-cell clones before and after both primary and booster YFV17D yellow fever vaccination, bulk TCR alpha and beta repertoires underwent longitudinal sequencing. The paper's findings and limits, for the study overall: Compared with the primary T-cell response, the secondary T-cell response was weaker but faster, peaking on day 5 rather than day 15. Because only a couple of donors were included in the study, the extent to which the findings can be generalized is limited. A small share of clonotypes occurred in both CD4 and CD8 compartments, likely arising from convergent recombination. After the booster, most of the clones that had expanded following primary vaccination were detected again (almost 98% of CD4 and around nine tenths of CD8), which suggests that memory was broadly maintained. FACS-sorted repertoires could contain abundant contaminating clonotypes from the bulk population, so computational filtering was required.

According to the study, the label for this sample's treatment or condition signals: live attenuated yellow fever vaccine strain. At each blood-draw timepoint, two biological replicates of bulk PBMCs were obtained. A standard Ficoll-Paque protocol was used to isolate PBMCs from peripheral blood. RNA was extracted with TriZol from bulk PBMCs, CD4 and CD8 fractions, and dextramer-positive and dextramer-negative fractions. Sequenced material: PBMCs, taken on the day of the yellow fever booster vaccination. This chain joins TRBV28 to TRBJ2-7; 7 bases in the junction line up with TRBD2. The clonotype comes from a man aged 25-45 years who received the YFV17D yellow fever vaccine. The nucleotides are TGTGCCAGCAGTTTTTCGGGGAGGGTTTACGAGCAGTACTTC. Its protein reads: CASSFSGRVYEQYF.